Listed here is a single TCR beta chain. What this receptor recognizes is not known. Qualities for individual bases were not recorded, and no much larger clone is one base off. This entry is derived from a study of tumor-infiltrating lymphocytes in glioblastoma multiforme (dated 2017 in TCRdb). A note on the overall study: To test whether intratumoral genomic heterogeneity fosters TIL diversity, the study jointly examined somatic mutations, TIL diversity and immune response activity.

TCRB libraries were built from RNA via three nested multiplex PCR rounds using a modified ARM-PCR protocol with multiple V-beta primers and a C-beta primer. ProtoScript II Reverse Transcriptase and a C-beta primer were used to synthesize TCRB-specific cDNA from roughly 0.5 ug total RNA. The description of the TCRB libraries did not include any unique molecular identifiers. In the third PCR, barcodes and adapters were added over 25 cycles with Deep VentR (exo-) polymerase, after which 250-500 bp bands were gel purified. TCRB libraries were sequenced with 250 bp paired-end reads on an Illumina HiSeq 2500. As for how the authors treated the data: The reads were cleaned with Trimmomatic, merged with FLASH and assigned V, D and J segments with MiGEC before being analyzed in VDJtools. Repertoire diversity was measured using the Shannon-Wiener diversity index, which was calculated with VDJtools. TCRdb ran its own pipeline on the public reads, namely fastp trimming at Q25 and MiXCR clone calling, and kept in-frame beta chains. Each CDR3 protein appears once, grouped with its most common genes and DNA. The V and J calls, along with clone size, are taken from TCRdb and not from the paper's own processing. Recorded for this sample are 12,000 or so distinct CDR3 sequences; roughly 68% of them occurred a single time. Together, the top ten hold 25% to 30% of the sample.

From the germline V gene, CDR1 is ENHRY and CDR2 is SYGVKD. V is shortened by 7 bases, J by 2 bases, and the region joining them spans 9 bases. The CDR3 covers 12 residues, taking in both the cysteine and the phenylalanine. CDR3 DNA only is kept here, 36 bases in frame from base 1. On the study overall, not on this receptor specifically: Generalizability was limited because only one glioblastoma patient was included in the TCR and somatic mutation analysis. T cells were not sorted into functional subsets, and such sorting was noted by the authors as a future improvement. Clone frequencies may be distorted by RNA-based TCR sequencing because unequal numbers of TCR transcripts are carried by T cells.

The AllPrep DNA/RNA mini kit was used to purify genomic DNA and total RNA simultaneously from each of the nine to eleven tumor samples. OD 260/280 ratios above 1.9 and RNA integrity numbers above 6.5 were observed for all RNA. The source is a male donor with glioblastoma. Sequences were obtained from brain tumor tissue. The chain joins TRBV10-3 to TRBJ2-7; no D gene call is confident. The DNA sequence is TGTGCCATCACATCCGGTGCCTACGAGCAGTACTTC. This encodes CAITSGAYEQYF.